This T cell receptor beta chain was sequenced during a study of blood T cell repertoires in COVID-19 (dated by TCRdb to about 2020). In the study overall: The collaborator samples originated in the United States, Italy and Spain and spanned the acute and convalescent phases of COVID-19. The material from the prospective study consisted of cDNA or gDNA derived from T cells, B-cell-depleted T cells, or PBMCs. Deeply sampled blood TCRbeta repertoires from subjects exposed to, actively infected with, or recovered from COVID-19 were included in the dataset. The repertoires were released in a freely available public database meant as a resource for research on the immune response to SARS-CoV-2. Samples came from the ongoing ImmuneRACE study (first 160 participants) plus 1,254 subjects from 6 global collaborators. Sample metadata almost always included a de-identified subject ID, COVID-19 status, age in years and sex. HLA class I and class II types, where available, came from metadata supplied by the sample provider rather than from assay-based typing.

Collaborating institutions collected whole blood in K2EDTA tubes following their own protocols. For TCRbeta analysis, collaborator samples were shipped as frozen whole blood, as isolated PBMCs, or as DNA extracted from either sample type. Inclusive of the bounding cysteine and phenylalanine, the CDR3 is 12 residues long. CDR3 DNA is the only sequence kept; it has 36 bases, read in frame from the first base. V is clipped by 5 bases and J by 7 bases, and the sequence between their germline boundaries is 10 bases long. The immunoSEQ Assay, a bias-controlled multiplex PCR, was used to amplify TCRbeta CDR3 regions from genomic DNA. In the original analysis: The number of nucleated cells in each sample was estimated from the amplification of reference gene primers within the assay. To quantify the absolute abundance of each unique TCRbeta CDR3 rearrangement, sequence reads were collapsed and filtered. For each sample, productive Simpson clonality was calculated by taking the square root of Simpson's diversity index across productive rearrangements. TCRdb provides this immuneACCESS table in a form limited to in-frame rearrangements. Some clones are lacking; in checked studies, under half of them reflect an unresolved V gene, and why the rest are absent is not known. V and J calls and clone size are given by that table; D and trimming were obtained from the DNA. The sample contains about 300,000 clones, approximately 85% of them found a single time. About an eighth of the sample is held by the ten biggest clonotypes.

Summary of the overall study and its limitations: How much clinical and demographic metadata was included differed by source and by participant, and the metadata was provided uncurated.

In the case of this clone: What antigen it recognizes has not been identified. No base quality values were provided; no much bigger clone lies one nucleotide off.

The V gene is TRBV12-3 or TRBV12-4 and the J gene is TRBJ2-3; too little of a D gene remains to name it. The material sequenced was peripheral blood. This receptor was taken from a human donor in a cohort sampled during active COVID-19. The DNA is TGTGCCAGCAGTAGCCCTTCATATACGCAGTATTTT. This sequence encodes CASSSPSYTQYF.